This TCR beta chain was documented in a study of blood T cell repertoires in COVID-19 (dated by TCRdb to about 2020). With respect to the entire study: Collaborator samples came from the United States, Italy and Spain and covered acute and convalescent phases of COVID-19. The material from the prospective study consisted of cDNA or gDNA derived from T cells, B-cell-depleted T cells, or PBMCs. The dataset comprised deeply sampled blood TCRbeta repertoires from subjects exposed to, actively infected with, or recovered from COVID-19. Sample metadata almost always included a de-identified subject ID, COVID-19 status, age in years and sex. Samples came from the ongoing ImmuneRACE study (first 160 participants) plus 1,254 subjects from 6 global collaborators. The repertoires were released in a freely available public database intended as a resource for research on the immune response to SARS-CoV-2. Where HLA class I and class II types were available, the types were taken from metadata supplied by the sample provider, not from assay-based typing. Study-wide findings and limitations: Clinical and demographic metadata were provided uncurated, with the amount varying by source and participant.

One collaborating source in Seattle enrolled patients during active infection and followed them longitudinally through the course of disease. The collaborating institutions used their own protocols to collect whole blood in K2EDTA tubes. For TCRbeta analysis, collaborators shipped samples as frozen whole blood, isolated PBMCs, or DNA extracted from either of those sample types. With regard to this clone: The specificity of this receptor is unknown. It has no much larger one-base neighbor in the sample; base qualities were not kept.

The CDR3, from cysteine to phenylalanine, totals 13 residues. The sequence is cut down to CDR3 DNA, 39 bases in frame from base 1. CDR1 and CDR2 are drawn from the germline V gene: MNHEY, SVGAGI. After removal of 2 bases from V and 4 bases from J, the junction retains 0 bases not matched to a gene. TCRbeta CDR3 regions were amplified from genomic DNA using the immunoSEQ Assay, a bias-controlled multiplex PCR. As for how the authors treated the data: Nucleated cell counts per sample were estimated from amplification of reference gene primers within the assay. To quantify the absolute abundance of each unique TCRbeta CDR3 rearrangement, sequence reads were collapsed and filtered. For each sample, productive Simpson clonality was calculated as the square root of Simpson's diversity index across productive rearrangements. The clones in this table, taken by TCRdb from immuneACCESS, are in-frame only. Not every clone is retained; where verified, under half of the shortfall comes from an unresolved V gene, and the cause of the rest is unknown. The D gene and trimming were derived from the DNA, and the V and J assignments and clone size from that table. This sample has fewer than 350,000 clones in its table, and about nine tenths of those were observed once. Around 9.9% of the sample belongs to the ten largest clones.

The sequence joins TRBV6-5 to TRBJ1-2, and 8 junction bases match TRBD1. Sequencing input: peripheral blood. The source of this sequence is a man younger than 40 with COVID-19, enrolled during active disease. The CDR3 in this case is CASSYQGAYGYTF. The base sequence is TGTGCCAGCAGTTACCAGGGGGCCTATGGCTACACCTTC.